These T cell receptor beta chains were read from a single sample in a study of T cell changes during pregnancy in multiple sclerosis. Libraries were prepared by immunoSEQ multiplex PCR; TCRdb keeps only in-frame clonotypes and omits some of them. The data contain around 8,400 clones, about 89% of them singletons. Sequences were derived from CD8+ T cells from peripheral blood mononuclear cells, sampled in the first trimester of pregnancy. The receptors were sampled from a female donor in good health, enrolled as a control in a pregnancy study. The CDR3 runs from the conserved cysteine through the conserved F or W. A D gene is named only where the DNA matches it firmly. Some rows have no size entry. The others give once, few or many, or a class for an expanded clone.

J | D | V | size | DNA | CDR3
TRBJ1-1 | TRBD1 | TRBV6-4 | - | TGTGCCAGCAGTGACAGGGGGCACACTGAAGCTTTCTTT | CASSDRGHTEAFF
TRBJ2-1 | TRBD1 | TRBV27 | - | TGTGCCATCTCACCGGGACAGGGGTACAATGAGCAGTTCTTC | CAISPGQGYNEQFF
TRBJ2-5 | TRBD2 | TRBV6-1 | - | TGTGCCAGCAGTGAACTAGCGGGGGGGCCAGAGACCCAGTACTTC | CASSELAGGPETQYF
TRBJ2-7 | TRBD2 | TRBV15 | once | TGTGCCACCAGCAGAGACGTAGCGGGAGGCTACGAGCAGTACTTC | CATSRDVAGGYEQYF
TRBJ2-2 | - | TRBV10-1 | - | TGCGCCAGCCCTACCCCGGGGATCAACACCGGGGAGCTGTTTTTT | CASPTPGINTGELFF
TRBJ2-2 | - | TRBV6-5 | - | TGTGCCAGCAGTTACTCGGTTAGGGGGAGCGGGGAGCTGTTTTTT | CASSYSVRGSGELFF
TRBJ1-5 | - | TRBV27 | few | TGTGCCAGCAGTTTCGGCGGGTGGTGGCCCCAGCATTTT | CASSFGGWWPQHF
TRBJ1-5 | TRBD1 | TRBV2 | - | TGTGCCAGCAGAAAAAAAGGGACAGGCAATCAGCCCCAGCATTTT | CASRKKGTGNQPQHF
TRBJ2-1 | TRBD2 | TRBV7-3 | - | TGTGCCAGCAGCCCCGCTAGCGGGAGAGTCGATGAGCAGTTCTTC | CASSPASGRVDEQFF
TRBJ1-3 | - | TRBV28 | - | TGTGCCAGCAGTAGGGGGTTTTCTGGAAACACCATATATTTT | CASSRGFSGNTIYF
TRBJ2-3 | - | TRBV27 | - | TGTGCCAGCAGTTTATATCCAGTAAACACAGATACGCAGTATTTT | CASSLYPVNTDTQYF
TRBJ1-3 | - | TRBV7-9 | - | TGTGCCAGCAGCTTAAGGGGGGGTGGAAACACCATATATTTT | CASSLRGGGNTIYF
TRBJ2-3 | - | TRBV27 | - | TGTGCCAGCAGTTCTACCCCCAGCACAGATACGCAGTATTTT | CASSSTPSTDTQYF
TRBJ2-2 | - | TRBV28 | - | TGTGCCAGCAGTTTCCACCTAGAGAACACCGGGGAGCTGTTTTTT | CASSFHLENTGELFF
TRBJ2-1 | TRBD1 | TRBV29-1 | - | TGCAGCGTTGGGACAGGGTTCTGGGGTGAGCAGTTCTTC | CSVGTGFWGEQFF
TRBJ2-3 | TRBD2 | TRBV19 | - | TGTGCCAGTAGCCCGGGGCTAGCGGCGAGGGCAGATACGCAGTATTTT | CASSPGLAARADTQYF
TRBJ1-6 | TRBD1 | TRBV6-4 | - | TGTGCCAGCCGGGACAGGGCTGATAATTCACCCCTCCACTTT | CASRDRADNSPLHF
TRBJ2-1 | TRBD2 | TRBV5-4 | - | TGTGCCAGCAGCGGGAGGGACTCCCTCAATGAGCAGTTCTTC | CASSGRDSLNEQFF
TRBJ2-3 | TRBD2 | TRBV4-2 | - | TGTGCCAGCAGCCAAGAGGGAGGGACTAGTTGGGATACACAGTATTTT | CASSQEGGTSWDTQYF
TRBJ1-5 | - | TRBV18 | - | TGTGCCAGCTCAAGCAGACTTAGCAATCAGCCCCAGCATTTT | CASSSRLSNQPQHF
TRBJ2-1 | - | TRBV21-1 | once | TGTGCCAGCAGCAAAGAGCTAGCGGGGTCCTCCTACAATGAGCAGTTCTTC | CASSKELAGSSYNEQFF
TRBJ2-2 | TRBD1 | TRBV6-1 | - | TGTGCCAGCCCTGTGGACAGGGGGGACACCGGGGAGCTGTTTTTT | CASPVDRGDTGELFF
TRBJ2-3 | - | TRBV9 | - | TGTGCCAGCAGCCCCCGGGAAGATACGCAGTATTTT | CASSPREDTQYF
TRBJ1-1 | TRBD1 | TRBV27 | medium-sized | TGTGCCAGCAGTTTGTTCTCGACAGGGGGGGACACTGAAGCTTTCTTT | CASSLFSTGGDTEAFF
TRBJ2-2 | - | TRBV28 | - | TGTGCCAGCAGTTTCCCCCCCGGCAGGGGCAACACCGGGGAGCTGTTTTTT | CASSFPPGRGNTGELFF
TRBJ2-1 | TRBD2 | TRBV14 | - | TGTGCCAGCAGCCAAGCCGGGACTAGCGGGGGCGACAATGAGCAGTTCTTC | CASSQAGTSGGDNEQFF
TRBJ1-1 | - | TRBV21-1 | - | TGTGCCAGCAAGACAGGGGGCGCCGGAACTGAAGCTTTCTTT | CASKTGGAGTEAFF
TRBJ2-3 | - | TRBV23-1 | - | TGCGCCAGCAGTCAAACCAACCTAGTTACAGGCACGAATACGCAGTATTTT | CASSQTNLVTGTNTQYF
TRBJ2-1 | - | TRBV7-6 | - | TGTGCCAGCAGCTTAGCCCAAGCGTACAATGAGCAGTTCTTC | CASSLAQAYNEQFF
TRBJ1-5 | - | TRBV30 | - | TGTGCCTGGAGCGCCGGTAGGGGCGATCAGCCCCAGCATTTT | CAWSAGRGDQPQHF
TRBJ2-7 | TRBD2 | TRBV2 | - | TGTGCCAGCAGAAGCGGGGAAGGCTACGAGCAGTACTTC | CASRSGEGYEQYF
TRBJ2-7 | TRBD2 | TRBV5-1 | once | TGCGCCAGCTCGGGGGGACTAGCGGGTTACGAGCAGTACTTC | CASSGGLAGYEQYF
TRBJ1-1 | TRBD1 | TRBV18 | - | TGTGCCAGCTCACTCCAGGGGGCTGAAGCTTTCTTT | CASSLQGAEAFF
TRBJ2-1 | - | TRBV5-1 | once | TGCGCCAGCAGCTCTGGAGGCGGGTTGAGGGTGTCCTACAATGAGCAGTTCTTC | CASSSGGGLRVSYNEQFF
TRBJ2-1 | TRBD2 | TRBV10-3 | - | TGTGCCATCAGCGCGGGGGGGACACACAATGAGCAGTTCTTC | CAISAGGTHNEQFF
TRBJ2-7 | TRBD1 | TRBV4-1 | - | TGCGCCAGCAGCCACACAGGACAGGGAGGCTACGAGCAGTACTTC | CASSHTGQGGYEQYF
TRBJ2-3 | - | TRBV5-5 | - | TGTGCCAGCTCTGTCCGTCTGGAGAGAGATACGCAGTATTTT | CASSVRLERDTQYF
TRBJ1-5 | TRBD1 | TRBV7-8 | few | TGTGCCAGCAGGCCGGACAGGGGGCAAGGACAGCCCCAGCATTTT | CASRPDRGQGQPQHF
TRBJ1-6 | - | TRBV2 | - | TGTGCCAGCATGGAGGGATGGTGGTATAATTCACCCCTCCACTTT | CASMEGWWYNSPLHF
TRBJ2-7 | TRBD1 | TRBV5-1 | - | TGCGCCAGCAGCTTGGGGGACAGAATCTACGAGCAGTACTTC | CASSLGDRIYEQYF
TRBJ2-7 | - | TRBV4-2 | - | TGTGCCAGCAGCCAAGTAAGGGACTCCTCCTACGAGCAGTACTTC | CASSQVRDSSYEQYF
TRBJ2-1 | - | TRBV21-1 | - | TGTGCCAGCCTCAGCGGGGGGGCCGTTGATGAGCAGTTCTTC | CASLSGGAVDEQFF